Below are 2 T cell receptor beta chains sequenced from a single sample in a study of shared clonotypes between healthy human individuals. The repertoire was sequenced with immunoSEQ multiplex PCR; TCRdb's copy has only in-frame clones and lacks some. The repertoire holds 2 million to 3 million clones, with 85% to 95% as singletons. Sequencing used naive CD4+ T cells sorted from blood. The subset is: CD45RA+ positively selected. The receptors originated from a man aged 18 to 30 in good health.

Worth noting for this clone: Other DNA sequences in the same sample also yield this CDR3. The genes are TRBV11-2 and TRBJ1-3, with unresolved D. Deletions cut 0 bases from V and 0 bases from J, with 6 bases between. CDR1 SGHAT and CDR2 FQNNGV come from the germline V gene. This CDR3 is built from 15 residues. CDR3 residues: CASSLDRASGNTIYF. DNA of the CDR3: TGTGCCAGCAGCTTAGATCGGGCCTCTGGAAACACCATATATTTT.

The CDR3 sequence: CASSHGGPSGSVEQFF. CDR3 DNA: TGTGCCAGCAGTCACGGTGGGCCTAGCGGGAGCGTCGAGCAGTTCTTC. The rearrangement links TRBV27 to TRBJ2-1; TRBD2 aligns across 10 bases. The J segment lost 10 bases and the V segment lost 5 bases, leaving 14 bases of the junction unmatched. Germline lookup yields CDR1 MNHEY and CDR2 SMNVEV (reference sequence). This CDR3 is 16 amino acids long.